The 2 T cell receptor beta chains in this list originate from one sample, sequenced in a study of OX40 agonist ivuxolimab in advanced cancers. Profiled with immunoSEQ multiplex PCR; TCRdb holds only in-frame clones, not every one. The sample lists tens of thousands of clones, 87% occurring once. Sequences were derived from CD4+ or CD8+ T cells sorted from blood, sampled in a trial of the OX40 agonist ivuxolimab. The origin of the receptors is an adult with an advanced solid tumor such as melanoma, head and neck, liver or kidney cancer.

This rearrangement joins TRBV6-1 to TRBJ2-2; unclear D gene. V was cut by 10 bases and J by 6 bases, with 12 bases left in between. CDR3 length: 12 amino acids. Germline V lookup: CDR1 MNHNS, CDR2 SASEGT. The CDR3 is CATGPNAGELFF. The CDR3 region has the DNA TGTGCCACCGGTCCAAATGCCGGGGAGCTGTTTTTT.

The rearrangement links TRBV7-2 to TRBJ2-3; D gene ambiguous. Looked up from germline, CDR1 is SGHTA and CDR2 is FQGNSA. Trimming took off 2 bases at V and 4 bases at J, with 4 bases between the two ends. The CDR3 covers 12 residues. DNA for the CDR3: TGTGCCAGCAGCTTACCCGCAGATACGCAGTATTTT. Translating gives CASSLPADTQYF.